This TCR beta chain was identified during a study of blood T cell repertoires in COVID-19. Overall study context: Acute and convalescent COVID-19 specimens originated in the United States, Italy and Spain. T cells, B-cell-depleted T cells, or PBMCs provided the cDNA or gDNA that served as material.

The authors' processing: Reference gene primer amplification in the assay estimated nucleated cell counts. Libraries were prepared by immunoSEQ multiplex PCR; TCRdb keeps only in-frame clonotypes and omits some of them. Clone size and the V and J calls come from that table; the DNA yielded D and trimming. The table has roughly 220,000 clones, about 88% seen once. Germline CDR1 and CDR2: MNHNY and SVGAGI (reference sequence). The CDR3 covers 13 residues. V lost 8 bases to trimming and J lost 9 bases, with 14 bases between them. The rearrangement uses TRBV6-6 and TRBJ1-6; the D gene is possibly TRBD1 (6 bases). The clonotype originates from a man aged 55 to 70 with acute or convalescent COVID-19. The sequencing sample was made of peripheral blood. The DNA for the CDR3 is TGTGCCAGCGAGACAGGTTTGCGTTCACCCCTCCACTTT. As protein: CASETGLRSPLHF.